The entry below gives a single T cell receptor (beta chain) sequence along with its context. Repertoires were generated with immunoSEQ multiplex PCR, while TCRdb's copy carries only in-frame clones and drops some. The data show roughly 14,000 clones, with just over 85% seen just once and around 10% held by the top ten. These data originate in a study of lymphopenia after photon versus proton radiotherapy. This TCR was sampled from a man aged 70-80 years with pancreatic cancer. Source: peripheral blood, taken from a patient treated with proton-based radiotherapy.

CDR3 residues: CASSDSASGRTDTQYF. Written as DNA, the CDR3 is TGCGCCAGCAGTGATTCGGCTAGCGGGAGGACAGATACGCAGTATTTT. The chain employs TRBV10-1 and TRBJ2-3; 11 positions match TRBD2. Germline CDR1 reads WNHNN; CDR2 reads SYGVQD (reference sequence). V trimming: 3 bases; J trimming: 3 bases; junction bases outside the gene matches: 5. The CDR3 contains 16 residues.